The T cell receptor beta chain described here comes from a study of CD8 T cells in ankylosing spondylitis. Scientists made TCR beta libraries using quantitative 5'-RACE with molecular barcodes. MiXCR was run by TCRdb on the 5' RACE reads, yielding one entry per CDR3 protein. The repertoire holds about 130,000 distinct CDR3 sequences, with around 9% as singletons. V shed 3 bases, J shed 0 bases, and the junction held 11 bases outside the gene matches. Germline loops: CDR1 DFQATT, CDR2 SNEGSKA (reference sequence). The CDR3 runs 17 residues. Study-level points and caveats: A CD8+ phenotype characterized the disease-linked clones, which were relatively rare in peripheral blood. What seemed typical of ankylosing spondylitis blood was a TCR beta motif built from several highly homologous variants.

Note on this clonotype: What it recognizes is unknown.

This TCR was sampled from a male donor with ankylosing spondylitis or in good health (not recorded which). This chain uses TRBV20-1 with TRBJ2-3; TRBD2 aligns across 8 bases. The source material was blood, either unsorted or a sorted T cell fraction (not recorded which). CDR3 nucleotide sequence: TGCAGTGCTAGCCTATCAGCGGGGGCCTCTAGCACAGATACGCAGTATTTT. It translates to CSASLSAGASSTDTQYF.